This T cell receptor beta chain was obtained from a study of cytomegalovirus exposure and HLA in healthy donors. The overall study: Researchers previously reported finding fewer than 140 million unique TCR beta sequences from about 170 million T cells.

Germline loops: CDR1 SGHAT, CDR2 FQDESV (reference sequence). This CDR3 is built from 18 residues. The ends lost 0 bases at V and 2 bases at J; junction bases unmatched: 8. A multiplex PCR was run with 60 Vbeta primers and 13 Jbeta primers. Sequenced by immunoSEQ multiplex PCR; TCRdb stores in-frame clones only, minus some. The table lists 65,000 to 90,000 clones, over 60% of them singletons, with just over 3% in the top ten. The sequencing sample was made of PBMCs. J is TRBJ1-1 and V is TRBV11-1, with TRBD1 identical over 11 bases. The origin of this receptor is a man aged 35 to 55 in good health and CMV-seronegative. CDR3 protein: CASSLARGQGDFNTEAFF. The CDR3 DNA reads as TGTGCCAGCAGCTTAGCGCGGGGACAGGGGGATTTCAACACTGAAGCTTTCTTT.